This is a list of T cell receptor beta chains from one sample in a study of brain metastases from non-small cell lung cancer. Clones were read by immunoSEQ multiplex PCR, and TCRdb kept only the in-frame ones, dropping some. Of approximately 2,000 clones listed, about 90% are singletons. The sample taken for sequencing was primary lung tumor tissue. The receptor source for this set is a donor aged 40 or older with non-small cell lung cancer. The CDR3 runs from the conserved cysteine through the conserved F or W. The D gene is left open where the match is weak. A row's size may be missing; if present it is once, few, many or a size class.

clone size	CDR3 length	V gene	J gene	D gene	CDR3 protein	CDR3 DNA
-	15	TRBV19	TRBJ1-5	-	CASSYRMDSNQPQHF	TGTGCCAGTAGCTACAGGATGGATAGCAATCAGCCCCAGCATTTT
-	14	TRBV7-2	TRBJ2-3	TRBD2	CASSQTSSTDTQYF	TGTGCCAGCAGCCAGACTAGCAGCACAGATACGCAGTATTTT
-	16	TRBV19	TRBJ1-2	TRBD1	CASSSPSTGEYYGYTF	TGTGCCAGTAGTAGCCCATCGACAGGGGAGTACTATGGCTACACCTTC
once	11	TRBV12-3/TRBV12-4	TRBJ2-1	TRBD1	CASSFGTGQFF	TGTGCCAGCAGTTTTGGGACAGGGCAGTTCTTC
-	13	TRBV6-5	TRBJ2-7	-	CASSQGGGYEQYF	TGTGCCAGCAGCCAGGGAGGGGGCTACGAGCAGTACTTC
-	14	TRBV15	TRBJ1-5	-	CATSRDRGNQPQHF	TGTGCCACCAGCAGAGATCGGGGGAATCAGCCCCAGCATTTT
-	12	TRBV9	TRBJ2-1	-	CASDLSPNEQFF	TGTGCCAGCGACCTCTCCCCTAATGAGCAGTTCTTC
-	18	TRBV3-1/TRBV3-2	TRBJ2-3	TRBD2	CASSQGWLAGGLSYTQYF	TGTGCCAGCAGCCAAGGCTGGCTAGCGGGGGGGCTCTCGTATACGCAGTATTTT
-	13	TRBV9	TRBJ1-6	-	CASSVDPSKPLHF	TGTGCCAGCAGCGTAGACCCGTCGAAACCCCTCCACTTT
-	14	TRBV28	TRBJ1-1	-	CASSLFVGRSEAFF	TGTGCCAGCAGTTTATTTGTAGGCAGGTCAGAAGCTTTCTTT
once	15	TRBV6-5	TRBJ1-1	-	CASRVEGGASTEAFF	TGTGCCAGCAGAGTGGAGGGGGGAGCAAGCACTGAAGCTTTCTTT
-	14	TRBV6-5	TRBJ1-3	TRBD1	CASRRDSSGNTIYF	TGTGCCAGCAGAAGGGACAGCTCTGGAAACACCATATATTTT
-	16	TRBV4-2	TRBJ2-1	-	CASSQGGRLDEHEQFF	TGTGCCAGCAGCCAAGGGGGGCGACTCGACGAACATGAGCAGTTCTTC
-	17	TRBV19	TRBJ2-7	TRBD2	CASSISAGRASGYEQYF	TGTGCCAGTAGTATTAGTGCCGGGAGGGCTTCGGGCTACGAGCAGTACTTC
-	16	TRBV3-1/TRBV3-2	TRBJ2-1	TRBD2	CASSKLSGTRYNEQFF	TGTGCCAGCAGCAAACTATCCGGGACTAGGTACAATGAGCAGTTCTTC
-	17	TRBV28	TRBJ2-6	-	CASSGDGRLSGANVLTF	TGTGCCAGCAGTGGCGATGGAAGGCTCTCTGGGGCCAACGTCCTGACTTTC
-	14	TRBV14	TRBJ1-6	-	CASSLLAVGSPLHF	TGTGCCAGCAGCCTCCTAGCCGTAGGTTCACCCCTCCACTTT
-	15	TRBV19	TRBJ2-5	-	CASSTSHTTVKTQYF	TGTGCCAGTAGTACCAGTCACACGACCGTGAAGACCCAGTACTTC
-	13	TRBV6-5	TRBJ1-1	-	CASEFGMNTEAFF	TGTGCCAGCGAATTTGGGATGAACACTGAAGCTTTCTTT
-	13	TRBV12-3/TRBV12-4	TRBJ2-7	-	CASRESGGGEQYF	TGTGCCAGCAGGGAGTCGGGTGGGGGCGAGCAGTACTTC
-	13	TRBV5-4	TRBJ2-5	TRBD1	CASSPGGGETQYF	TGTGCCAGCAGCCCAGGGGGCGGCGAGACCCAGTACTTC
-	14	TRBV2	TRBJ1-4	-	CASKEGGSNEKLFF	TGTGCCAGCAAAGAGGGAGGGAGTAATGAAAAACTGTTTTTT
-	10	TRBV2	TRBJ1-2	-	CAGGNNGYTF	TGTGCCGGAGGGAACAACGGCTACACCTTC
-	19	TRBV28	TRBJ1-2	-	CASSLPSIGGPHLHDGYTF	TGTGCCAGCAGTTTGCCTTCTATTGGGGGACCCCACCTACACGATGGCTACACCTTC